These 11 T cell receptor beta chains came from one sample sequenced in a study of identical twins (dated by TCRdb to about 2016). Library preparation used 5' RACE. The run used an Illumina HiSeq 2000. TCRdb reanalyzed the raw reads on its own, using fastp at Q25 for trimming and MiXCR for clone calling, and kept in-frame beta chains. Rows with one shared CDR3 protein collapse into an entry with the most common genes and DNA. The sample table lists 1.5 million to 2 million distinct CDR3 sequences, 32% of them with a count of one. The top ten clonotypes cover about 0.27% of the sample. The specimen was cord blood. The source of these receptors is a newborn girl in good health.

This clonotype was found a few times. The chain uses TRBV10-3 and TRBJ2-7, with TRBD1 matching 8 bases. Germline lookup yields CDR1 ENHRY and CDR2 SYGVKD. The V gene end was trimmed by 4 bases and the J gene end by 0 bases; junction bases not matched to a gene: 11. The CDR3 runs 17 residues. Here the CDR3 DNA reads TGTGCCATCAGTGCGGCGGGACAGGCAAATAGCTCCTACGAGCAGTACTTC. It specifies CAISAAGQANSSYEQYF.

The chain couples TRBV20-1 to TRBJ2-3, with 13 bases fitting TRBD2. With V trimmed by 3 bases and J by 2 bases, 5 bases remained unmatched. The CDR3 contains 16 residues. Germline lookup yields CDR1 DFQATT and CDR2 SNEGSKA (reference sequence). CDR3 sequence (DNA): TGCAGTGCTAGCTCAACTAGCGGGGGGGCCACAGATACGCAGTATTTT. Translation: CSASSTSGGATDTQYF.

The chain recombines TRBV5-1 with TRBJ1-1; tentative D call: TRBD1 (5 bases). Germline V lookup: CDR1 SGHRS, CDR2 YFSETQ. The CDR3 covers 18 residues. V was trimmed by 2 bases and J by 1 base, leaving 21 bases between them. This CDR3 is CASSFLSRGPYGNTEAFF. The CDR3 DNA reads TGCGCCAGCAGCTTCCTTTCGAGGGGCCCCTATGGGAACACTGAAGCTTTCTTT.

This clonotype was detected a few times. The chain employs TRBV19 and TRBJ1-5; D gene ambiguous. Germline V CDR1 and CDR2: LNHDA, SQIVND (reference sequence). With 3 bases removed from V and 6 bases from J, the gap between germline ends came to 15 bases. This CDR3 has 15 residues. The CDR3 DNA reads as TGTGCCAGTAGTATTCTTCCGGGAATGGGTCAGCCCCAGCATTTT. Translating gives CASSILPGMGQPQHF.

Many counts were recorded for this clonotype. The CDR3 spells CASSPQGGLSSYNEQFF. DNA for the CDR3: TGTGCCAGCAGCCCCCAAGGTGGGCTTAGCTCCTACAATGAGCAGTTCTTC. This chain connects TRBV11-1 to TRBJ2-1; the D is unclear. The CDR3 is made up of 17 amino acids. Germline lookup yields CDR1 SGHAT and CDR2 FQDESV (reference sequence). Trimming pared 5 bases from V and 0 bases from J, leaving 17 bases between.

The chain links TRBV25-1 to TRBJ1-5, with D unclear. CDR1 and CDR2 (germline): MGHDK, SYGVNS. V was trimmed by 7 bases and J by 0 bases, leaving 4 bases between them. This CDR3 is built from 12 residues. The CDR3 region is CASTCSNQPQHF. CDR3 DNA sequence: TGTGCCAGCACATGTAGCAATCAGCCCCAGCATTTT.

V usage is TRBV12-3 or TRBV12-4 and J usage is TRBJ1-2; 7 nucleotides align to TRBD1. CDR3 length: 15 residues. V lost 7 bases and J lost 1; bases outside the gene matches: 9. The CDR3 nucleotides read TGTGCCAGCACCAAACAGGGGAGGCTTAACTATGGCTACACCTTC. As protein: CASTKQGRLNYGYTF.

The rearrangement uses TRBV7-2 and TRBJ2-3, with 7 bases that match TRBD2. Germline V CDR1 and CDR2: SGHTA, FQGNSA. The CDR3 sequence is 13 residues long. V lost 4 bases and J lost 6; bases outside the gene matches: 4. Here the CDR3 reads CASSSAGVDTQYF. CDR3 in DNA: TGTGCCAGCAGCTCCGCGGGAGTGGATACGCAGTATTTT.

The chain joins TRBV7-9 to TRBJ2-4; a weak D match, TRBD1 (6 bases). The J call may not be correct, given that the DNA end is closer to TRBJ2-7. Germline lookup yields CDR1 SEHNR and CDR2 FQNEAQ (reference sequence). The CDR3 spans 17 residues. The DNA of the CDR3 is TGTGCCAGCAGCCCGACCCGTGGGGGCTATAGCTCCTACGAGCAGTACTTC. Its protein is CASSPTRGGYSSYEQYF.

This clonotype was recorded a few times. The chain links TRBV5-6 to TRBJ2-3; TRBD2 matches 7 bases. Per germline, CDR1 SGHDT and CDR2 YYEEEE. Unmatched junction bases numbered 7, after V lost 0 bases and J lost 3 bases. The CDR3 spans 16 residues. The CDR3 DNA sequence: TGTGCCAGCAGCTTGGGCGGACTAGTTCGGACAGATACGCAGTATTTT. It codes for CASSLGGLVRTDTQYF.

This clonotype showed up many times. V and J are TRBV27 and TRBJ2-7, with 7 bases that match TRBD1. The CDR3 spans 15 residues. The junction had 8 bases not matched to a gene; V was cut back by 4 bases and J by 2 bases. Per germline, CDR1 MNHEY and CDR2 SMNVEV (reference sequence). CDR3 coding DNA: TGTGCCAGCAGTTATCGGTACGGACAGGCCTACGAGCAGTACTTC. Translated: CASSYRYGQAYEQYF.